A selection of T cell receptor beta chains follows, all from one sample in a study of response to subunit inactivated influenza vaccine. Each CDR3 protein is one row after TCRdb ran MiXCR on the RT-PCR reads. The sample yields hundreds of thousands of distinct CDR3 sequences, roughly 14% seen once. Sample: PBMCs from blood, taken 14 to 15 days before vaccination. Source of these receptors: a man aged 45-65 years who received an inactivated influenza vaccine. Each CDR3 is given with its conserved first and last residue. Each record gives: D gene, J gene, V gene, clone size, CDR3 length, CDR3 protein, CDR3 DNA. The D gene is left open where the match is weak. A row's size may be missing; if present it is once, few, many or a size class.

D: NA
J: TRBJ2-6
V: TRBV27
size: few
length: 14
CDR3: CASRPSSGANVLTF
DNA: TGTGCCAGCAGGCCTAGTTCTGGGGCCAACGTCCTGACTTTC

D: NA
J: TRBJ1-1
V: TRBV13
size: NA
length: 13
CDR3: CASSLVGSAEAFF
DNA: TGTGCCAGCAGCTTAGTAGGTAGCGCTGAAGCTTTCTTT

D: NA
J: TRBJ2-3
V: TRBV2
size: few
length: 13
CDR3: CASIPGPTDTQYF
DNA: TGTGCCAGCATCCCGGGACCCACAGATACGCAGTATTTT

D: TRBD1
J: TRBJ2-7
V: TRBV11-2
size: few
length: 15
CDR3: CASSLWGQGAYEQYF
DNA: TGTGCCAGCAGCCTGTGGGGACAGGGGGCCTACGAGCAGTACTTC

D: NA
J: TRBJ2-3
V: TRBV4-3
size: few
length: 17
CDR3: CASSEVIRGKGTDTQYF
DNA: TGCGCCAGCAGTGAAGTGATACGGGGGAAAGGCACAGATACGCAGTATTTT

D: TRBD1
J: TRBJ1-2
V: TRBV10-3
size: NA
length: 14
CDR3: CAIRTGQGTYGYTF
DNA: TGTGCCATCAGGACGGGACAGGGAACCTATGGCTACACCTTC

D: NA
J: TRBJ2-1
V: TRBV6-1
size: NA
length: 13
CDR3: CASSDLLWNTALF
DNA: TGTGCCAGCAGTGATCTTCTTTGGAACACCGCGCTCTTC

D: TRBD2
J: TRBJ2-1
V: TRBV29-1
size: NA
length: 13
CDR3: CSVESTSVGEQFF
DNA: TGCAGCGTTGAATCGACTAGCGTTGGTGAGCAGTTCTTC

D: NA
J: TRBJ2-3
V: TRBV6-2/TRBV6-3
size: NA
length: 14
CDR3: CASRIYPITDTQYF
DNA: TGTGCCAGCAGGATCTACCCTATTACAGATACGCAGTATTTT

D: TRBD1
J: TRBJ2-4
V: TRBV7-2
size: once
length: 17
CDR3: CACSSLPTGARGIVQYF
DNA: TGTGCCTGCAGCTCTTTACCGACAGGGGCCCGAGGGATTGTTCAGTACTTC

D: NA
J: TRBJ2-2
V: TRBV7-2
size: few
length: 17
CDR3: CASSLGLEQTNTGELFF
DNA: TGTGCCAGCAGCTTAGGTTTAGAACAGACGAACACCGGGGAGCTGTTTTTT

D: NA
J: TRBJ1-5
V: TRBV5-1
size: few
length: 14
CDR3: CTSTSGRRNQPQHF
DNA: TGCACCAGCACCTCGGGAAGGAGGAATCAGCCCCAGCATTTT

D: NA
J: TRBJ2-7
V: TRBV28
size: NA
length: 16
CDR3: CASSLSRGTPSYEQYF
DNA: TGTGCCAGCAGTTTATCTAGGGGGACACCTTCCTACGAGCAGTACTTC

D: TRBD1
J: TRBJ2-7
V: TRBV18
size: NA
length: 14
CDR3: CASSGTGFIYEQYF
DNA: TGTGCCAGCTCCGGGACAGGGTTTATCTACGAGCAGTACTTC

D: TRBD1
J: TRBJ1-6
V: TRBV27
size: NA
length: 14
CDR3: CASRQTGANSPLHF
DNA: TGTGCCAGCAGACAGACAGGGGCCAATTCACCCCTCCACTTT

D: TRBD1
J: TRBJ2-2
V: TRBV28
size: few
length: 15
CDR3: CASGGQGGGTGELFF
DNA: TGTGCCAGCGGGGGACAGGGAGGAGGCACCGGGGAGCTGTTTTTT

D: TRBD2
J: TRBJ2-1
V: TRBV20-1
size: few
length: 16
CDR3: CSARDAGLAVGNEQFF
DNA: TGCAGTGCTAGAGATGCGGGACTAGCGGTAGGTAATGAGCAGTTCTTC

D: NA
J: TRBJ1-2
V: TRBV5-1
size: few
length: 15
CDR3: CASSLIGQREYGYTF
DNA: TGCGCCAGCAGCTTGATCGGACAGAGAGAATATGGCTACACCTTC

D: NA
J: TRBJ2-7
V: TRBV6-5
size: few
length: 14
CDR3: CASSYSISGYEQYF
DNA: TGTGCCAGCAGTTACTCGATTTCGGGCTACGAGCAGTACTTC

D: NA
J: TRBJ2-5
V: TRBV6-5
size: NA
length: 15
CDR3: CASSYGLPSQETQYF
DNA: TGTGCCAGCAGTTATGGTCTACCTTCCCAAGAGACCCAGTACTTC

D: NA
J: TRBJ2-5
V: TRBV12-3/TRBV12-4
size: NA
length: 14
CDR3: CASSFSSFGETQYF
DNA: TGTGCCAGCAGTTTCTCTAGCTTCGGAGAGACCCAGTACTTC

D: TRBD2
J: TRBJ2-5
V: TRBV4-3
size: NA
length: 14
CDR3: CASSQDRGGRTQYF
DNA: TGCGCCAGCAGCCAAGATCGGGGAGGGCGGACCCAGTACTTC

D: TRBD1
J: TRBJ1-5
V: TRBV4-3
size: NA
length: 15
CDR3: CASSQESVRGEPQHF
DNA: TGCGCCAGCAGCCAAGAAAGTGTCAGGGGGGAGCCCCAGCATTTT

D: TRBD2
J: TRBJ2-7
V: TRBV18
size: NA
length: 15
CDR3: CASSPNSGGTHEQYF
DNA: TGTGCCAGCTCACCTAATAGCGGGGGTACCCACGAGCAGTACTTC

D: NA
J: TRBJ2-2
V: TRBV29-1
size: few
length: 15
CDR3: CSVQFGTRGTGELFF
DNA: TGCAGCGTTCAATTTGGTACACGAGGCACCGGGGAGCTGTTTTTT

D: NA
J: TRBJ1-2
V: TRBV29-1
size: NA
length: 12
CDR3: CSAPGPNYGYTF
DNA: TGCAGCGCCCCGGGACCTAACTATGGCTACACCTTC

D: TRBD1
J: TRBJ1-5
V: TRBV6-2/TRBV6-3
size: few
length: 15
CDR3: CASSTPTGFDQPQHF
DNA: TGTGCCAGCAGTACTCCGACAGGGTTTGATCAGCCCCAGCATTTT

D: NA
J: TRBJ1-1
V: TRBV5-4
size: many
length: 15
CDR3: CASSLGGKSDTEAFF
DNA: TGTGCCAGCAGCTTGGGGGGGAAGTCGGACACTGAAGCTTTCTTT

D: NA
J: TRBJ1-2
V: TRBV19
size: few
length: 14
CDR3: CASSTGIASYGYTF
DNA: TGTGCCAGTAGTACAGGGATTGCGAGTTATGGCTACACCTTC

D: NA
J: TRBJ2-7
V: TRBV28
size: NA
length: 10
CDR3: CASSLHEQYF
DNA: TGTGCCAGCAGTTTACACGAGCAGTACTTC

D: NA
J: TRBJ2-7
V: TRBV5-1
size: NA
length: 16
CDR3: CASSLGGILNPYEQYF
DNA: TGCGCCAGCAGCTTGGGGGGGATCTTGAACCCCTACGAGCAGTACTTC

D: NA
J: TRBJ2-6
V: TRBV5-4
size: few
length: 17
CDR3: CASSFGTTSSGANVLTF
DNA: TGTGCCAGCAGCTTCGGGACAACGAGCTCTGGGGCCAACGTCCTGACTTTC

D: TRBD2
J: TRBJ2-7
V: TRBV2
size: NA
length: 14
CDR3: CASSQLAGEDEQYF
DNA: TGTGCCAGCAGTCAATTAGCGGGGGAGGACGAGCAGTACTTC

D: NA
J: TRBJ1-5
V: TRBV7-9
size: NA
length: 16
CDR3: CASSLVGQGGAQPQHF
DNA: TGTGCCAGCAGCTTAGTCGGGCAGGGAGGAGCCCAGCCCCAGCATTTT

D: NA
J: TRBJ2-6
V: TRBV11-2
size: many
length: 14
CDR3: CASSPLSGANVLTF
DNA: TGTGCCAGCAGCCCCCTGTCTGGGGCCAACGTCCTGACTTTC

D: TRBD1
J: TRBJ2-7
V: TRBV19
size: NA
length: 15
CDR3: CASSTGQGISYEQYF
DNA: TGTGCCAGTAGTACAGGACAGGGGATTTCCTACGAGCAGTACTTC

D: TRBD1
J: TRBJ2-7
V: TRBV5-5
size: few
length: 14
CDR3: CASTPGTGAYEQYF
DNA: TGTGCCAGCACCCCGGGGACAGGAGCCTACGAGCAGTACTTC

D: TRBD1
J: TRBJ2-7
V: TRBV18
size: few
length: 16
CDR3: CASSPGQGAFGYEQYF
DNA: TGTGCCAGCTCACCTGGACAGGGGGCTTTCGGCTACGAGCAGTACTTC

D: TRBD2
J: TRBJ2-3
V: TRBV5-1
size: few
length: 17
CDR3: CASSGSSGRALMNTQYF
DNA: TGCGCCAGCAGCGGATCTAGCGGGAGGGCCTTGATGAATACGCAGTATTTT

D: NA
J: TRBJ2-5
V: TRBV5-6
size: many
length: 18
CDR3: CASSLGHLLVGAGETQYF
DNA: TGTGCCAGCAGCTTAGGGCATCTCCTTGTAGGGGCCGGGGAGACCCAGTACTTC